This TCR beta chain was identified during a study of blood T cell repertoires in COVID-19 (dated by TCRdb to 2018 to 2021). The study in broad terms: Collaborator samples came from the United States, Italy and Spain and covered acute and convalescent phases of COVID-19. The prospective study material was composed of cDNA or gDNA derived from T cells, B-cell-depleted T cells, or PBMCs. Subjects who had been exposed to COVID-19, were actively infected with it, or had recovered from it provided the deeply sampled blood TCRbeta repertoires that made up the dataset. The repertoires were released in a freely available public database meant as a resource for research on the immune response to SARS-CoV-2. The samples were drawn from two sources: the first 160 participants of the ongoing ImmuneRACE study, and over 1,000 subjects contributed by 6 global collaborators. The sample metadata nearly always contained a de-identified subject ID, COVID-19 status, age in years and sex. Where available, HLA class I and class II types were taken from metadata supplied by the sample provider and were not determined by assay-based typing. Overall study results and their limits: Clinical and demographic metadata were provided uncurated, with the amount varying by source and participant.

Whole blood was collected in K2EDTA tubes by collaborating institutions according to the institutions' own protocols. For TCRbeta analysis, collaborator samples were shipped as frozen whole blood, as isolated PBMCs, or as DNA extracted from either sample type. TCRbeta CDR3 regions were amplified from genomic DNA by means of the immunoSEQ Assay, a bias-controlled multiplex PCR. Concerning the study's data processing: The number of nucleated cells in each sample was estimated by amplification of reference gene primers within the assay. Sequence reads were collapsed and filtered to measure the absolute abundance of every unique TCRbeta CDR3 rearrangement. For each sample, productive Simpson clonality was calculated by taking the square root of Simpson's diversity index across productive rearrangements. Entries here come from immuneACCESS through TCRdb and include only in-frame sequences with V and J called. Some clones fail to appear in such tables; in the studies checked, an unresolved V gene covers under half of the shortfall, and the cause of the remainder is unknown. V and J calls and clone size come straight from that table; D and trimming were deduced from the DNA. Counted in this sample were tens of thousands of clones; 75% to 95% of them appeared once. The top ten clones comprise about 9.7% of the sample.

From the cysteine through the phenylalanine, the CDR3 covers 19 amino acids. The kept DNA is CDR3 alone, 57 bases in frame from the first base. This clone was seen a single time. What antigen it recognizes has not been identified. No much larger clone exists at a distance of one base, and base qualities are not known. The sequencing sample was made of peripheral blood. This TCR was recovered from a woman of 80 years or more with active COVID-19. The chain was built from TRBV21-1 and TRBJ2-1; the D call TRBD1 from the table was never checked on the DNA. TRBV21-1 is a listed pseudogene. The CDR3 corresponds to CASSISTVRRPLVNNEQFF. The DNA sequence follows: TGTGCCAGCAGCATCTCGACAGTTAGGCGTCCTTTGGTAAACAATGAGCAGTTCTTC.